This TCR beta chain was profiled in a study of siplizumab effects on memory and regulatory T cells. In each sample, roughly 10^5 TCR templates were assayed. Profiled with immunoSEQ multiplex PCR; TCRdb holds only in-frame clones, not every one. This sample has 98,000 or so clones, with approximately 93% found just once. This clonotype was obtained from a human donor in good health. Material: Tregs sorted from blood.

In nucleotides, the CDR3 is TGCGCCAGCAGCTTGTGGGACAGGGGTAAAAAGGAGACCCAGTACTTC. Translation: CASSLWDRGKKETQYF. The rearrangement uses TRBV5-1 and TRBJ2-5; 10 bases are a match to TRBD1. Per the germline V gene, CDR1 is SGHRS and CDR2 is YFSETQ. The CDR3 is made up of 16 amino acids. V lost 1 base to trimming and J lost 5 bases; unmatched junction nucleotides: 8.